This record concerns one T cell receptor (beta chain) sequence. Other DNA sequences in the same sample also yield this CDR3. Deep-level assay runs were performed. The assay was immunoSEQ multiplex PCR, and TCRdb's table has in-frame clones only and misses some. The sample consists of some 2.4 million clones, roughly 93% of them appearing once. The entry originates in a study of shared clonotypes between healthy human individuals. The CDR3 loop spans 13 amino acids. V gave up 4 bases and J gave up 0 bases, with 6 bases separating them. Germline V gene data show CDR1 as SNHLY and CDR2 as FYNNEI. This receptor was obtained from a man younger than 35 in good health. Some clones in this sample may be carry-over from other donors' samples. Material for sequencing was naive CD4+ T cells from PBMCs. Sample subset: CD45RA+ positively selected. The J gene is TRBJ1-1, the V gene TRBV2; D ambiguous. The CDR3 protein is CASSVGVNTEAFF. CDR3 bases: TGTGCCAGCAGTGTTGGGGTGAACACTGAAGCTTTCTTT.